Below are 21 T cell receptor beta chains sequenced from a single sample in a study of blood T cell repertoires in COVID-19. TCRdb's table, derived via immunoSEQ multiplex PCR, lists solely in-frame clones and lacks some. The sample lists 100,000 to 150,000 clones; roughly 86% were seen once. Material for sequencing was peripheral blood. The receptors here all came from a woman in her 70s with COVID-19, enrolled during active disease.

The chain employs TRBV30 and TRBJ2-7; 8 positions match TRBD1. The length of the CDR3 is 14 residues. Germline trimming cut 1 base from V and 4 bases from J; bases unmatched to any gene: 6. Germline V CDR1 and CDR2: GTSNPN, SVGIG (reference sequence). CDR3 region: CAWSGRGQGYEQYF. Here the CDR3 DNA reads TGTGCCTGGAGTGGACGTGGACAGGGATACGAGCAGTACTTC.

The V gene is TRBV28, the J gene TRBJ2-7; TRBD2 aligns across 9 bases. J was trimmed by 6 bases and V by 2 bases; bases with no gene match: 8. The CDR3 sequence is 15 residues long. Germline V CDR1 and CDR2: MDHEN, SYDVKM. The DNA of the CDR3 is TGTGCCAGCAGTTTACTTGGGACTAGCCAAGTCGAGCAGTACTTC. It encodes CASSLLGTSQVEQYF.

The CDR3 nucleotides read TGTGCCAGCAGCGCCGGGAGAGCGGACACCATATATTTT. This sequence encodes CASSAGRADTIYF. The chain uses TRBV2 and TRBJ1-3; unclear D gene. This CDR3 region has 13 residues. Germline CDR1 is SNHLY and CDR2 is FYNNEI. The germline V and J ends were trimmed by 6 bases and 8 bases, with 14 bases remaining between them. Filled out from reference TRBV2 and TRBJ1-3, the complete variable domain reads EPEVTQTPSHQVTQMGQEVILRCVPISNHLYFYWYRQILGQKVEFLVSFYNNEISEKSEIFDDQFSVERPDGSNFTLKIRSTKLEDSAMYFCASSAGRADTIYFGEGSWLTVV.

The V gene is TRBV5-1, the J gene TRBJ2-3, with TRBD2 matching over 11 bases. Germline V gives CDR1 SGHRS, CDR2 YFSETQ. This CDR3 is built from 16 residues. V trimming: 9 bases; J trimming: 2 bases; junction bases outside the gene matches: 11. In DNA, the CDR3 is TGCGCCACACGATTAGCGGGGGGGAGTCCCACAGATACGCAGTATTTT. It encodes CATRLAGGSPTDTQYF.

About this clone: The junction shows a germline mismatch at one end, possibly a read error. This chain uses TRBV7-2 with TRBJ2-5; 11 bases are a match to TRBD2. The germline V gene has CDR1 SGHTA and CDR2 FQGNSA. The CDR3 consists of 17 residues. CDR3 protein: CASSLAGLAETQETQYF. CDR3 coding DNA: TGTGCCAGCAGCCTAGCGGGACTAGCGGAGACCCAAGAGACCCAGTACTTC.

The chain has TRBV29-1 and TRBJ1-2; 8 positions match TRBD1. Unmatched junction bases numbered 7, after V lost 3 bases and J lost 13 bases. The CDR3 totals 11 residues. Germline V gene sequence: CDR1 SQVTM, CDR2 ANQGSEA. CDR3 protein: CSVEGGQGSTF. In DNA form, the CDR3 reads TGCAGCGTTGAGGGCGGACAGGGAAGCACCTTC.

V and J are TRBV28 and TRBJ1-2; 9 nucleotides agree with TRBD1. Germline loops: CDR1 MDHEN, CDR2 SYDVKM. Germline trimming cut 5 bases from V and 2 bases from J; bases unmatched to any gene: 3. The CDR3 loop spans 14 amino acids. CDR3 protein: CASSAQGANYGYTF. The CDR3 region has the DNA TGTGCCAGCAGTGCACAGGGGGCAAACTATGGCTACACCTTC.

This chain uses TRBV18 with TRBJ1-1; weak D call: TRBD1 (6 bases). Germline V gene sequence: CDR1 KGHSH, CDR2 LQKENI. CDR3 length: 17 amino acids. V was shortened by 4 bases and J by 5 bases, with 23 bases between the two germline ends. The chain's CDR3 is CASSRGTGQTSGTEAFF. DNA for the CDR3: TGTGCCAGCTCACGAGGAACTGGACAGACCTCGGGAACTGAAGCTTTCTTT.

The gene calls are TRBV4-1 and TRBJ1-1; maybe TRBD1 (5 bases). Germline V CDR1 and CDR2: MGHRA, YSYEKL. Trimming stripped 0 bases from V and 5 bases from J, with 10 bases between. The CDR3 has 14 amino acids. The CDR3 reads CASSQDSGSTEAFF. For the CDR3, the DNA is TGCGCCAGCAGCCAAGATTCAGGGTCTACTGAAGCTTTCTTT.

In DNA form, the CDR3 reads TGTGCCAGCAGCTTCAACAGGGACGAAAACATTCAGTACTTC. Translated, it gives CASSFNRDENIQYF. The V and J genes are TRBV7-9 and TRBJ2-4; TRBD1 is a possible D gene (6 bases). Trimming shortened V by 3 bases and J by 5 bases, and 11 bases separated the two germline ends. Germline V gene sequence: CDR1 SEHNR, CDR2 FQNEAQ (reference sequence). This CDR3 is built from 14 residues.

The chain couples TRBV7-9 to TRBJ1-5; no clear D gene. CDR3 length equals 14 residues. From germline, CDR1 is SEHNR and CDR2 FQNEAQ (reference sequence). V gave up 2 bases and J gave up 1 base, with 6 bases separating them. The CDR3 loop is CASSLSESNQPQHF. DNA for the CDR3: TGTGCCAGCAGCTTAAGTGAGAGCAATCAGCCCCAGCATTTT. Variable domain in full (rest from reference TRBV7-9 and TRBJ1-5): DTGVSQNPRHKITKRGQNVTFRCDPISEHNRLYWYRQTLGQGPEFLTYFQNEAQLEKSRLLSDRFSAERPKGSFSTLEIQRTEQGDSAMYLCASSLSESNQPQHFGDGTRLSIL.

V is TRBV3-1 (or the pseudogene TRBV3-2) and J is TRBJ2-3; TRBD1 matches 9 bases. The CDR3 contains 14 residues. The V gene end was trimmed by 4 bases and the J gene end by 3 bases; junction bases not matched to a gene: 2. The germline V gene has CDR1 LGHDT and CDR2 YNNKEL (reference sequence). Here the CDR3 DNA reads TGTGCCAGCAGCCCGGACAGGGGTACAGATACGCAGTATTTT. Translation: CASSPDRGTDTQYF.

Only one count was recorded for this clone. This chain joins TRBV24-1 and TRBJ1-4; D not certain. Trimming stripped 4 bases from V and 5 bases from J, with 7 bases between. CDR3 length: 13 residues. CDR1 is KGHDR, CDR2 SFDVKD, per germline. DNA of the CDR3: TGTGCCACCAGTGACCCTGAGAATGAAAAACTGTTTTTT. Encoded protein: CATSDPENEKLFF.

The V call is TRBV24-1, the J call TRBJ2-5, with 11 positions matching TRBD2. The CDR3 contains 16 residues. Per germline, CDR1 KGHDR and CDR2 SFDVKD. The junction had 5 bases not matched to a gene; V was cut back by 4 bases and J by 2 bases. Here the CDR3 DNA reads TGTGCCACCAGTGAGGGGCTAGCGGGGGGACAAGAGACCCAGTACTTC. Amino acid sequence: CATSEGLAGGQETQYF.

The V and J genes are TRBV5-1 and TRBJ1-2; D possibly corresponds to TRBD1 (6 bases). Trimming cost V 4 bases and J 3 bases, with 13 bases left between them. CDR3 length: 14 amino acids. Germline V gives CDR1 SGHRS, CDR2 YFSETQ. The CDR3 loop reads CASSGSGTYYGYTF. For the CDR3, the DNA is TGCGCCAGCAGCGGATCTGGGACATACTATGGCTACACCTTC.

CDR3 in DNA: TGCGCCAGCATGGTCGCGAGGGACACTGAAGCTTTCTTT. It codes for CASMVARDTEAFF. V gene TRBV5-1 combines with J gene TRBJ1-1; D not resolved. Germline V gene data show CDR1 as SGHRS and CDR2 as YFSETQ. CDR3 length equals 13 residues. V lost 6 bases and J 3 bases, leaving 12 bases between the germline ends.

The rearrangement links TRBV29-1 to TRBJ1-1; no firm D call. Trimming shortened V by 6 bases and J by 4 bases, and 9 bases separated the two germline ends. Germline values: CDR1 SQVTM, CDR2 ANQGSEA. The CDR3 loop spans 11 amino acids. The CDR3 loop is CSVLYPTEAFF. The CDR3 coding sequence is TGCAGCGTCCTTTATCCCACTGAAGCTTTCTTT. The full variable domain, rest sourced from reference TRBV29-1 and TRBJ1-1, is SAVISQKPSRDICQRGTSLTIQCQVDSQVTMMFWYRQQPGQSLTLIATANQGSEATYESGFVIDKFPISRPNLTFSTLTVSNMSPEDSSIYLCSVLYPTEAFFGQGTRLTVV.

This chain uses TRBV12-3 or TRBV12-4 with TRBJ1-5, with no clear D. The length of the CDR3 is 12 residues. Between the trimmed V and J ends, which lost 8 bases and 5 bases, there was a span of 10 bases. In DNA, the CDR3 is TGTGCCAGCGGTAATTTAGATCAGCCCCAGCATTTT. Amino acids: CASGNLDQPQHF.

The genes are TRBV5-1 and TRBJ2-6; possible D gene TRBD1, 6 bases. The germline gives CDR1 SGHRS, CDR2 YFSETQ. The V and J ends lost 0 bases and 3 bases respectively, with 13 bases between them. CDR3 length: 17 residues. The CDR3: CASSLEPNRVGANVLTF. CDR3 sequence (DNA): TGCGCCAGCAGCTTGGAACCGAACAGGGTTGGGGCCAACGTCCTGACTTTC.

V and J are TRBV9 and TRBJ2-2; tentatively, D is TRBD1 (7 bases). CDR1 is SGDLS and CDR2 is YYNGEE in the germline V gene. Trimming cost V 4 bases and J 6 bases, with 10 bases left between them. This CDR3 region has 13 residues. DNA for the CDR3: TGTGCCAGCAGCCCAGGGGGGTCCGGGGAGCTGTTTTTT. It encodes CASSPGGSGELFF.

V gene TRBV28 combines with J gene TRBJ1-3; 7 bases align to TRBD1. The CDR3 runs 15 residues. Germline V gene data show CDR1 as MDHEN and CDR2 as SYDVKM. Losses at the gene ends were 6 bases for V and 3 bases for J; bases not matched to a gene: 8. The CDR3 nucleotides are TGTGCCAGCAGCCTCAGGGGGTTAGGTGGAAACACCATATATTTT. It translates to CASSLRGLGGNTIYF.